This paragraph reports one TCR beta chain. What it binds is not known. The PCR was carried out with 60 Vbeta primers and 13 Jbeta primers. Assay: immunoSEQ multiplex PCR; the TCRdb copy retains only in-frame clones and omits some. Of 110,000 or so clones listed, roughly 79% are singletons. The data derive from a study of cytomegalovirus exposure and HLA in healthy donors. As for the study in general: An analysis done earlier identified more than 90 million unique TCR beta sequences from about 179 million T cells.

The CDR3 is made up of 16 amino acids. Germline values: CDR1 SGHNT, CDR2 YENEEA. With V trimmed by 5 bases and J by 0 bases, 7 bases remained unmatched. General study points: Common viral pathogens seemed, in a later analysis, to connect with several of the most significant clusters.

This clonotype originated in a man aged 35 to 55 in good health and CMV-seronegative. The rearrangement joins TRBV11-3 to TRBJ1-3; 7 bases are a match to TRBD1. Sequencing input: PBMCs. The DNA for the CDR3 is TGTGCCAGCAGCCAACCGGGACAGCGCTCTGGAAACACCATATATTTT. Amino acid sequence: CASSQPGQRSGNTIYF.